Sequencing of this T cell receptor (beta chain) was carried out in a study of T cell responses to AZD1222 COVID-19 vaccine. Study conclusions and caveats: Seropositive AZD1222 recipients at baseline numbered only five or six. Scientists sampled the repertoires only once the peak T cell response had passed. Vaccine-related CD4 TCRs covered spike, predominating at 160-218 and 743-854. Donor demographics were predominantly white British with a female majority; clonal diversity may be underestimated.

To note about this clone: Antigen: not known.

The V end lost 5 bases, the J end lost 5 bases, and 14 bases lay between the germline ends. This CDR3 spans 15 amino acids. Germline V gives CDR1 KGHDR, CDR2 SFDVKD. Sequenced by immunoSEQ multiplex PCR; TCRdb stores in-frame clones only, minus some. The table includes around 84,000 clones, 92% detected once. The TCR comes from an adult in good health. The chain combines TRBV24-1 with TRBJ2-2, with unresolved D. This material consisted of peripheral blood, taken on day 0 of MenACWY control vaccination. Here the CDR3 DNA reads TGTGCCACCAGTGCCTCGGACGGGTGGACCGGGGAGCTGTTTTTT. This translates into CATSASDGWTGELFF.